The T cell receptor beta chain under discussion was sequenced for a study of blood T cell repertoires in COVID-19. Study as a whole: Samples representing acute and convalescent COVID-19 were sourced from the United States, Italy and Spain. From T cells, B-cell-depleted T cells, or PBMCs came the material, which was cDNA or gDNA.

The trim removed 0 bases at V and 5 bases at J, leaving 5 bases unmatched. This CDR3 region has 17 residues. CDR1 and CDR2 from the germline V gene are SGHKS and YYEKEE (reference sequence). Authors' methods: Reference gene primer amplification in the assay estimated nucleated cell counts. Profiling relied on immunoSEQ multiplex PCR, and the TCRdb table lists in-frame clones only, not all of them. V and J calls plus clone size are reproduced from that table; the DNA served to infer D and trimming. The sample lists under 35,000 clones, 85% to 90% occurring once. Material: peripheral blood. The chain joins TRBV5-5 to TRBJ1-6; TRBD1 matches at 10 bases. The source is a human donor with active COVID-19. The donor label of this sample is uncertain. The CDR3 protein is CASSLGDRGPNNSPLHF. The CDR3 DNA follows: TGTGCCAGCAGCTTGGGGGACAGGGGACCCAATAATTCACCCCTCCACTTT.